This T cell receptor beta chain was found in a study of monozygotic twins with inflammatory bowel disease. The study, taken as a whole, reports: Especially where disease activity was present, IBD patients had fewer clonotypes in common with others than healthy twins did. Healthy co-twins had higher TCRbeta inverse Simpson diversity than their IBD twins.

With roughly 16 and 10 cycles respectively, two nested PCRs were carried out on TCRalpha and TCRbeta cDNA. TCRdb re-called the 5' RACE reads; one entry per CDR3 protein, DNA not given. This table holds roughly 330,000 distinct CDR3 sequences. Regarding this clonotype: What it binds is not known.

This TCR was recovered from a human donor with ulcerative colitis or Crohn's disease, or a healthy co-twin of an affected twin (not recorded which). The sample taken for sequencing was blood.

The CDR3 sequence is CASSLEGRGRNEQFF. The rearrangement joins TRBV5-1 to TRBJ2-1; the TCRdb call, TRBD1, lacks DNA for checking. This CDR3 region has 15 residues. Germline CDR1 and CDR2: SGHRS and YFSETQ.